Listed here are 26 T cell receptor beta chains from one sample, sequenced in a study of shared clonotypes between healthy human individuals (dated by TCRdb to the early 2020s). Library preparation used the immunoSEQ multiplex PCR assay. The table was pulled from immuneACCESS by TCRdb, which kept in-frame rearrangements only. Such tables lose some clones; where checked, under half of the loss comes from unresolved V genes, and the rest has no known cause. This sample lists about 300,000 clones; approximately 79% were detected once. The top ten clonotypes cover 9% to 12% of the sample. Specimen: memory CD4+ T cells sorted from blood. In the paper's terms, the cell subset or site label means: CD45RA-negative fraction. These receptors all stem from a man under 40 in good health.

A single count supports this clone. The V call is TRBV6-5, the J call TRBJ2-1, with D possibly TRBD2 on 5 matching bases. Germline-derived CDR1 and CDR2 are MNHEY and SVGAGI. The CDR3 has 15 residues. V was clipped by 5 bases and J by 0 bases, with 11 bases between them. The CDR3 bases are TGTGCCAGCAGTAAGCGGACGAGCTCCTACAATGAGCAGTTCTTC. It specifies CASSKRTSSYNEQFF.

This clone was recorded many times. This rearrangement joins TRBV6-5 to TRBJ1-3; 7 positions match TRBD1. Trimming at V came to 4 bases and at J to 2 bases, leaving 5 bases not matched to a gene. Germline CDR1 MNHEY, CDR2 SVGAGI. The CDR3 is 15 residues long. CDR3 DNA sequence: TGTGCCAGCAGTTCCACCGGACAGGCTGGAAACACCATATATTTT. Amino acids: CASSSTGQAGNTIYF.

This clone was seen just once. The chain employs TRBV5-1 and TRBJ2-6, with 8 bases identical to TRBD1. CDR1 is SGHRS, CDR2 YFSETQ, per germline. This CDR3 contains 17 residues. The trim removed 4 bases at V and 0 bases at J, leaving 6 bases unmatched. The CDR3 bases are TGCGCCAGCAGCCGGACAGGGATAAGCTCTGGGGCCAACGTCCTGACTTTC. It encodes CASSRTGISSGANVLTF.

The chain joins TRBV19 to TRBJ2-7, with 9 bases lining up with TRBD1. Per the germline V gene, CDR1 is LNHDA and CDR2 is SQIVND (reference sequence). The CDR3 covers 15 residues. V lost 6 bases, J lost 5 bases, and 11 bases stayed unmatched. The CDR3: CASSLQGAAFNEQYF. In DNA, the CDR3 is TGTGCCAGTAGCCTACAGGGGGCTGCCTTCAACGAGCAGTACTTC.

The DNA for the CDR3 is TGTGCCAGTAGTATAACAGGACAGGGGCCCTCTCCTCATCTAGAGCAGTACTTC. Encoded protein: CASSITGQGPSPHLEQYF. V gene TRBV19 combines with J gene TRBJ2-7, with 9 bases that match TRBD1. J gave up 7 bases and V 2 bases, and 18 bases lay outside the gene matches. Germline V gene lookup returns CDR1 LNHDA and CDR2 SQIVND (reference sequence). The CDR3 has 18 residues.

The chain employs TRBV5-6 and TRBJ2-5, with D maybe TRBD2 (5 bases). The germline V and J ends were trimmed by 6 bases and 1 base, with 10 bases remaining between them. The CDR3 loop spans 13 amino acids. Per germline, CDR1 SGHDT and CDR2 YYEEEE. Here the CDR3 DNA reads TGTGCCAGCAAGAGGGATCTCCAAGAGACCCAGTACTTC. This gives the protein CASKRDLQETQYF.

The chain has TRBV7-2 and TRBJ2-2, with D unclear. V was clipped by 5 bases and J by 2 bases, with 21 bases between them. The CDR3 extends over 18 amino acids. Per germline, CDR1 SGHTA and CDR2 FQGNSA. The CDR3 DNA follows: TGTGCCAGCAGCCCCAGGACCCGTACCTCAGAAAACACCGGGGAGCTGTTTTTT. This gives the protein CASSPRTRTSENTGELFF.

The chain joins TRBV25-1 to TRBJ1-5, with 9 positions matching TRBD1. V shed 4 bases, J shed 3 bases, and the junction held 7 bases outside the gene matches. CDR3 size: 16 residues. Germline V gene sequence: CDR1 MGHDK, CDR2 SYGVNS. CDR3 sequence reads: CASSGRGQGSNQPQHF. CDR3 nucleotides: TGTGCCAGCAGTGGAAGGGGACAGGGCTCCAATCAGCCCCAGCATTTT.

V usage is TRBV4-1 and J usage is TRBJ1-5; D is perhaps TRBD1 (6 bases). This CDR3 has 17 amino acids. Germline values: CDR1 MGHRA, CDR2 YSYEKL. V shed 0 bases and J shed 2 bases, with 14 bases lying between them. CDR3 bases: TGCGCCAGCAGCCAAGATTCGGGGGCGGTCGGCAATCAGCCCCAGCATTTT. Translation gives CASSQDSGAVGNQPQHF.

This chain uses TRBV29-1 with TRBJ1-5; maybe TRBD1 (5 bases). The CDR3 is 12 residues long. The germline V gene encodes CDR1 SQVTM and CDR2 ANQGSEA. As DNA, the CDR3 is TGCAGTGCTCGGGGACCAGATCAGCCCCAGCATTTT. Its translation is CSARGPDQPQHF.

The table lists this clone with a few counts. V usage is TRBV7-3 and J usage is TRBJ1-2, with unresolved D. Trimming pared 0 bases from V and 8 bases from J, leaving 25 bases between. Germline V gene lookup returns CDR1 SGHTA and CDR2 FQGTGA. The CDR3 sequence is 18 residues long. CDR3 nucleotides: TGTGCCAGCAGCTTAACCCATCACCAGGACCACGGCTATGTGGGCTACACCTTC. It is translated as CASSLTHHQDHGYVGYTF. The full variable domain, rest sourced from reference TRBV7-3 and TRBJ1-2, is GAGVSQTPSNKVTEKGKYVELRCDPISGHTALYWYRQSLGQGPEFLIYFQGTGAADDSGLPNDRFFAVRPEGSVSTLKIQRTERGDSAVYLCASSLTHHQDHGYVGYTFGSGTRLTVV.

This chain uses TRBV10-3 with TRBJ2-2, with 10 bases that match TRBD1. This CDR3 is 16 amino acids long. The junction had 4 bases not matched to a gene; V was cut back by 0 bases and J by 6 bases. Looked up from germline, CDR1 is ENHRY and CDR2 is SYGVKD. The CDR3 region has the DNA TGTGCCATCAGTGAGTCGCGACAGGGGGCTGCCGGGGAGCTGTTTTTT. Protein sequence: CAISESRQGAAGELFF.

V usage is TRBV7-8 and J usage is TRBJ2-2; TRBD2 matches 11 bases. V shed 3 bases and J 5 bases; nucleotides not matched to a gene: 5. Looked up from germline, CDR1 is SGHVS and CDR2 is FQNEAQ. The CDR3 runs 16 residues. The CDR3 DNA follows: TGTGCCAGCAGCTTGATGACTAGCGGGGCGACCGGGGAGCTGTTTTTT. Translating it yields CASSLMTSGATGELFF.

J is TRBJ2-2 and V is TRBV2; TRBD1 is a possible D gene (6 bases). The CDR3 extends over 18 amino acids. Trimming left V 0 bases short and J 3 bases short, with 17 bases between. Germline CDR1 reads SNHLY; CDR2 reads FYNNEI. In nucleotides, the CDR3 is TGTGCCAGCAGTGAAGCTCTTTTGCAGGACAGATACACCGGGGAGCTGTTTTTT. This gives the protein CASSEALLQDRYTGELFF.

The chain carries TRBV7-9 and TRBJ1-5; a weak D match, TRBD1 (5 bases). CDR1 and CDR2 from the germline V gene are SEHNR and FQNEAQ (reference sequence). CDR3 length equals 16 residues. Trimming left V 5 bases short and J 2 bases short, with 16 bases between. DNA of the CDR3: TGTGCCAGCAGCGGAAAGGGCGGGGGTCGCAATCAGCCCCAGCATTTT. Amino acids: CASSGKGGGRNQPQHF.

The chain carries TRBV6-1 and TRBJ2-2; 7 bases match TRBD2. Germline V gene sequence: CDR1 MNHNS, CDR2 SASEGT. CDR3 size: 14 residues. V was clipped by 11 bases and J by 4 bases; unmatched bases: 10. Here the CDR3 reads CAGGLGASTGELFF. CDR3 nucleotide sequence: TGTGCCGGCGGACTAGGAGCAAGCACCGGGGAGCTGTTTTTT.

This clone was recorded a few times. In the same sample, other DNA sequences code for this CDR3. The chain is built from TRBV7-3 and TRBJ2-1; D remains ambiguous. With 5 bases removed from V and 5 bases from J, the gap between germline ends came to 10 bases. This CDR3 comprises 13 residues. CDR1 and CDR2 from the germline V gene are SGHTA and FQGTGA. The CDR3 coding sequence is TGTGCCAGCAGCCTCGGCCAAAACAATGAGCAGTTCTTC. This sequence encodes CASSLGQNNEQFF.

This chain connects TRBV6-1 to TRBJ1-1; 7 bases agree with TRBD1. Trimming at V came to 4 bases and at J to 4 bases, leaving 12 bases not matched to a gene. CDR3 length: 16 amino acids. Looked up from germline, CDR1 is MNHNS and CDR2 is SASEGT. CDR3 sequence: CASSAIEGAGATEAFF. The DNA for the CDR3 is TGTGCCAGCAGTGCTATCGAGGGGGCGGGGGCCACTGAAGCTTTCTTT.

The chain is built from TRBV14 and TRBJ1-1, with D uncertain. Trimming left V 0 bases short and J 7 bases short, with 12 bases between. Germline V gives CDR1 SGHDN, CDR2 FVKESK. The length of the CDR3 is 14 residues. CDR3 sequence: CASSQDLGLSEAFF. As DNA, the CDR3 is TGTGCCAGCAGCCAAGATCTAGGCTTGAGTGAAGCTTTCTTT.

The gene calls are TRBV11-2 and TRBJ2-5, with 12 bases matching TRBD2. The CDR3 is 18 amino acids. Germline CDR1 is SGHAT and CDR2 is FQNNGV. V shed 3 bases, J shed 5 bases, and the junction held 13 bases outside the gene matches. The CDR3 reads CASSFLAGGPPGEETQYF. In DNA form, the CDR3 reads TGTGCCAGCAGCTTCCTAGCGGGAGGGCCGCCGGGGGAGGAGACCCAGTACTTC.

The V gene is TRBV6-5, the J gene TRBJ2-1, with 8 bases fitting TRBD2. Trimming cost V 7 bases and J 6 bases; bases outside gene matches: 11. The CDR3 spans 15 residues. Germline V gene lookup returns CDR1 MNHEY and CDR2 SVGAGI. CDR3 coding DNA: TGTGCCAGCACGGGCGGGAGGTCCTGGGTCAATGAGCAGTTCTTC. This encodes CASTGGRSWVNEQFF.

This chain uses TRBV29-1 with TRBJ1-4; TRBD1 agrees at 10 bases. The germline gives CDR1 SQVTM, CDR2 ANQGSEA. V lost 3 bases, J lost 4 bases, and 5 bases stayed unmatched. CDR3 length: 15 residues. The chain's CDR3 is CSVDGTGVGNEKLFF. The DNA for the CDR3 is TGCAGCGTTGACGGGACAGGGGTCGGTAATGAAAAACTGTTTTTT.

The chain has TRBV7-8 and TRBJ1-1, with TRBD1 as a possible D gene (6 bases). Trimming shortened V by 1 base and J by 0 bases, and 18 bases separated the two germline ends. Germline CDR1 and CDR2: SGHVS and FQNEAQ. This CDR3 region has 18 residues. The CDR3 spells CASSLEPGRGAMNTEAFF. In nucleotides, the CDR3 is TGTGCCAGCAGCTTAGAACCAGGTCGGGGGGCTATGAACACTGAAGCTTTCTTT.

V and J are TRBV5-1 and TRBJ2-7, with D perhaps assigned TRBD1 or TRBD2 (5 bases each). With 1 base removed from V and 4 bases from J, the gap between germline ends came to 9 bases. Germline assignment: CDR1 SGHRS and CDR2 YFSETQ. The CDR3 is 13 residues long. For the CDR3, the DNA is TGCGCCAGCAGCTTGACGAGGGGTTACGAGCAGTACTTC. Translation: CASSLTRGYEQYF.

The rearrangement uses TRBV5-1 and TRBJ2-1; no firm D call. The germline V gene has CDR1 SGHRS and CDR2 YFSETQ. Trimming took off 4 bases at V and 0 bases at J, with 17 bases between the two ends. The CDR3 has 17 residues. CDR3 amino acids: CASSPRGPTSSYNEQFF. The CDR3 coding sequence is TGCGCCAGCAGCCCACGTGGCCCGACCAGCTCCTACAATGAGCAGTTCTTC.

V usage is TRBV7-8 and J usage is TRBJ1-1, with D maybe TRBD1 (5 bases). Germline loops: CDR1 SGHVS, CDR2 FQNEAQ. This CDR3 comprises 14 residues. V dropped 2 bases and J dropped 7 bases, with 14 bases sitting between them. CDR3 region: CASSLLEQAVEAFF. The CDR3 nucleotides read TGTGCCAGCAGCTTATTGGAACAGGCGGTTGAAGCTTTCTTT.